This T cell receptor beta chain was retrieved from a study of T cell responses to AZD1222 COVID-19 vaccine. The study's findings and limits: Unmutated variant regions are reportedly the target of nearly half of TCRs that are spike-specific. Clonal diversity may have been underestimated in mostly white British donors. Just a handful of AZD1222 recipients were seropositive at baseline. Vaccination with two AZD1222 doses was followed by a rise in Spike-specific TCR breadth and depth.

Germline V gene data show CDR1 as LGHDT and CDR2 as YNNKEL (reference sequence). The CDR3 has 16 amino acids. V lost 2 bases and J 4 bases, leaving 16 bases between the germline ends. In regard to this clone: No antigen is known for it.

Produced via immunoSEQ multiplex PCR; TCRdb's table is partial and in-frame only. The sample includes 200,000 to 250,000 clones, around 94% seen only once; the top ten take approximately 1.7%. The source is an adult who received the MenACWY meningococcal vaccine as a control. The chain uses TRBV3-1 (or the pseudogene TRBV3-2) and TRBJ2-3, with D uncertain. The sequences come from peripheral blood, collected 28 days after the second dose of the MenACWY control vaccine. In nucleotides, the CDR3 is TGTGCCAGCAGCCAAATTCCGGTTTCAGGACCAGATACGCAGTATTTT. This codes for CASSQIPVSGPDTQYF.